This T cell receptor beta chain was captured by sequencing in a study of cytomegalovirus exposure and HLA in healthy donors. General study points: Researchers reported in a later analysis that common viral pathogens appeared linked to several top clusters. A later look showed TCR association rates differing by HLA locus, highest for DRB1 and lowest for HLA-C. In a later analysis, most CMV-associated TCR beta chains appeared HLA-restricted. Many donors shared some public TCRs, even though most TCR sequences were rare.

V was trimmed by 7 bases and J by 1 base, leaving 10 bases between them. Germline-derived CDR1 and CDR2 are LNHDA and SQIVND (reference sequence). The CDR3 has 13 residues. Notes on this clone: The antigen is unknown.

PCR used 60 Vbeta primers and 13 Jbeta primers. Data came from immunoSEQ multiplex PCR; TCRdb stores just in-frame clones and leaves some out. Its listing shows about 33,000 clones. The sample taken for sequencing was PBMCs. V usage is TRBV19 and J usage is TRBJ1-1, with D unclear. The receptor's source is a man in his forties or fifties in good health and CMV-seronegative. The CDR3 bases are TGTGCCAGTACCTGGGCCGGGAACACTGAAGCTTTCTTT. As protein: CASTWAGNTEAFF.